This T cell receptor (beta chain) was sequenced during a study of T-cell reconstitution after alpha-beta-depleted transplantation in children. Library preparation (for TCRbeta) was performed with unique molecular identifiers. TCRdb ran MiXCR on the PCR reads and lists one entry per CDR3 protein. The sample carries about 98,000 distinct CDR3 sequences, under 25% recorded once. A few counts support this clonotype. After removal of 6 bases from V and 6 bases from J, the junction contained 3 bases not matched to a gene. The CDR3 sequence is 14 residues long. The rearrangement uses TRBV12-3 or TRBV12-4 and TRBJ2-2, with 11 bases matching TRBD1. This specimen consisted of PBMCs, obtained before TCRalphabeta/CD19-depleted stem cell transplant. The clonotype was recovered from a boy between 2 and 10 years old with acute lymphoblastic leukemia, due to receive a stem cell transplant. CDR3 region: CASSRTGGSGELFF. The DNA of the CDR3 is TGTGCCAGCAGCCGGACAGGGGGCTCCGGGGAGCTGTTTTTT.